The clone carrying this T cell receptor (beta chain) was recorded many times. The antigen is undetermined. V was cut by 2 bases and J by 1 base, with 9 bases left in between. The CDR3 totals 15 residues. CDR1 is LNHDA, CDR2 SQIVND, per germline (reference sequence). This entry is derived from a study of regulatory T cells in long-lasting Graves disease. Study conclusions and caveats: New patients shared fewer public clonotypes (approximately 970) than persistent patients did (about 3,000). Accuracy was possibly reduced by small sample size.

Time point given: newly diagnosed GD, antithyroid drugs for less than 3 months. The TCR library used RNA extracted from PBMCs. Investigators prepared the TCR beta libraries by applying iRepertoire HTBI primers and Arm-PCR of CDR3 regions. From the multiplex PCR reads, TCRdb called clonotypes with MiXCR, one entry per CDR3 protein. The data show about 520,000 distinct CDR3 sequences, around 11% seen once. The sample also formed part of further work on T cells in Graves' hyperthyroidism and ophthalmopathy. That paper adds: The study based diagnoses on clinical symptoms, serum thyroxine and TRAb, thyroid ultrasound and orbital computed tomography.

The source material was peripheral blood mononuclear cells (PBMCs), sampled at new diagnosis, from a patient treated with antithyroid drugs. The clonotype was recovered from a woman aged 25 to 39 with Graves disease. V gene TRBV19 combines with J gene TRBJ1-5, with no clear D. The chain's CDR3 is CASSITHLSNQPQHF. In DNA, the CDR3 is TGTGCCAGTAGTATAACACACCTCAGCAATCAGCCCCAGCATTTT.